The present entry profiles one TCR beta chain with its context. Its antigen is unidentified. This sample is drawn from a study of identical twins. Findings and caveats of the study: Where out-of-frame alpha sequences were twin-shared, they showed excess low generation probability. Analyses based on zero insertions could be partly confounded by invariant MAIT and iNKT cells.

TCRdb redid the calling of the 5' RACE reads with MiXCR, one entry per CDR3 protein. The sample contains about 490,000 distinct CDR3 sequences, around 15% of which appear only once. The CDR3 consists of 13 residues. The V end was cut by 9 bases, the J end by 6 bases, with 14 bases between. Germline V gives CDR1 MNHNS, CDR2 SASEGT. This sample also belongs to another study, concerning yellow fever vaccine responses in identical twins.

The genes are TRBV6-1 and TRBJ1-4; no clear D. The sequencing input was CD4+ T cells sorted from blood. This TCR came from a woman younger than 30 in good health. CDR3 loop: CARIDDGHEKLFF. The CDR3 nucleotides read TGTGCCAGGATCGACGATGGTCATGAAAAACTGTTTTTT.